This record covers a single TCR beta chain. CD8+ and CD4+ blood T cells underwent TCR beta sequencing. It was healthy donors who served as the controls, matched for age and sex. Isolation of CD8+ and CD4+ T cells was performed negatively, whereas enrichment of TEMRA cells was done by FACS. This sample is part of a study of CD8 T cells in Susac syndrome. RNA in amounts of roughly 0.5 to 1 ug was reverse transcribed with random hexamers. The immunoSEQ assay covered 54 Vbeta and 13 Jbeta segments for CDR3. In TCRdb, the immunoSEQ multiplex PCR reads were re-called with MiXCR into one record per CDR3 protein. In the table there are more than 100,000 distinct CDR3 sequences, about 95% of which are singletons. V lost 4 bases to trimming and J lost 3 bases; unmatched junction nucleotides: 2. The length of the CDR3 is 13 residues.

The chain couples TRBV12-3 or TRBV12-4 to TRBJ2-7; 8 positions match TRBD1. The receptor was isolated from a human donor in good health. Input material: CD4+ T cells from PBMCs. In nucleotides, the CDR3 is TGTGCCAGCAGTTCCGGGACAGGCTACGAGCAGTACTTC. Translated: CASSSGTGYEQYF.